This passage covers 10 T cell receptor beta chains from one sample sequenced in a study of T cell clones after liver transplantation. Sequencing used immunoSEQ multiplex PCR; TCRdb keeps in-frame clones, though not all of them. The data contain 40,000 to 65,000 clones, approximately 84% of them singletons. Material: CD4+ T cells from blood, obtained before liver transplant. The origin of the receptors is a human donor who received a liver transplant.

V is TRBV5-8 and J is TRBJ2-3; TRBD2 matches at 13 bases. The CDR3 contains 17 residues. V shed 0 bases, J shed 7 bases, and the junction held 8 bases outside the gene matches. The germline V gene encodes CDR1 SGHTS and CDR2 YDEGEE. The CDR3, as DNA: TGTGCCAGCAGCTTGGCCCTGACTAGCGGGAGGTATAATACGCAGTATTTT. Its protein is CASSLALTSGRYNTQYF.

V is TRBV6-6 and J is TRBJ1-2; D gene ambiguous. Trimming left V 6 bases short and J 8 bases short, with 16 bases between. CDR1 and CDR2 from the germline V gene are MNHNY and SVGAGI (reference sequence). This CDR3 spans 13 amino acids. This CDR3 reads CASSTYWGGGYTF. In nucleotides, the CDR3 is TGTGCCAGCAGCACCTACTGGGGTGGCGGCTACACCTTC.

The rearrangement uses TRBV28 and TRBJ2-4, with 7 bases lining up with TRBD1. CDR3 length: 12 residues. V gave up 11 bases and J gave up 9 bases; unmatched junction bases: 10. The germline CDR1 and CDR2 sequences are MDHEN and SYDVKM. The CDR3 nucleotides are TGTGCCGGCAAGGGGGCAAGAGGCATTCAGTACTTC. Translated, it gives CAGKGARGIQYF. The whole variable domain, filled in from reference TRBV28 and TRBJ2-4, reads DVKVTQSSRYLVKRTGEKVFLECVQDMDHENMFWYRQDPGLGLRLIYFSYDVKMKEKGDIPEGYSVSREKKERFSLILESASTNQTSMYLCAGKGARGIQYFGAGTRLSVL.

The chain links TRBV6-5 to TRBJ2-7; D tentatively fits TRBD1 or TRBD2 (5 bases each). The CDR3 runs 11 residues. Germline CDR1 and CDR2: MNHEY and SVGAGI. V was clipped by 6 bases and J by 6 bases, with 9 bases between them. This chain's CDR3 is CASRRGSEQYF. The CDR3 region has the DNA TGTGCCAGCAGGAGGGGAAGCGAGCAGTACTTC.

V is TRBV5-5 and J is TRBJ1-1; D gene ambiguous. Per the germline V gene, CDR1 is SGHKS and CDR2 is YYEKEE (reference sequence). V lost 2 bases, J lost 0 bases, and 11 bases lay in between. This CDR3 is built from 15 residues. CDR3 region: CASSFSVSLNTEAFF. Written as DNA, the CDR3 is TGTGCCAGCAGCTTTTCTGTAAGCTTGAACACTGAAGCTTTCTTT.

The CDR3 sequence: CASSRVEGDYGYTF. The CDR3 DNA sequence: TGCGCCAGCAGTCGGGTGGAGGGAGACTATGGCTACACCTTC. The chain is built from TRBV5-1 and TRBJ1-2, with D uncertain. Trimming left V 5 bases short and J 3 bases short, with 14 bases between. CDR3 length equals 14 residues. CDR1 is SGHRS, CDR2 YFSETQ, per germline.

This clone was observed a few times. The rearrangement links TRBV10-3 to TRBJ2-2; D is possibly TRBD2 (6 bases). The CDR3 extends over 14 amino acids. The ends were cut back, 8 bases at V and 1 base at J, with 11 bases in the middle. Germline V gene sequence: CDR1 ENHRY, CDR2 SYGVKD. As DNA, the CDR3 is TGTGCCATCGGTGCGGGGTTGAACACCGGGGAGCTGTTTTTT. Its protein product is CAIGAGLNTGELFF.

The chain links TRBV6-4 to TRBJ2-2; D unclear. V dropped 4 bases and J dropped 3 bases, with 3 bases sitting between them. This CDR3 is built from 12 residues. CDR1 is MRHNA, CDR2 SNTAGT, per germline. The CDR3 coding sequence is TGTGCCAGCAGTGGCTACACCGGGGAGCTGTTTTTT. Translated: CASSGYTGELFF.

The chain joins TRBV12-5 to TRBJ2-3; D not certain. Deletions cut 2 bases from V and 3 bases from J, with 6 bases between. The germline CDR1 and CDR2 sequences are LGHNT and FRNRAP. This CDR3 is 13 amino acids long. The CDR3 loop reads CASGLPSTDTQYF. In DNA, the CDR3 is TGTGCTAGTGGTTTGCCCTCGACAGATACGCAGTATTTT. Complete variable domain (other parts from reference TRBV12-5 and TRBJ2-3): DARVTQTPRHKVTEMGQEVTMRCQPILGHNTVFWYRQTMMQGLELLAYFRNRAPLDDSGMPKDRFSAEMPDATLATLKIQPSEPRDSAVYFCASGLPSTDTQYFGPGTRLTVL.

This sequence joins TRBV6-4 and TRBJ2-3; D unclear. Germline CDR1 reads MRHNA; CDR2 reads SNTAGT. Trimming removed 3 bases at V and 2 bases at J, with 12 bases between. The CDR3 spans 15 residues. The CDR3 loop is CASSDPGLPTDTQYF. The DNA of the CDR3 is TGTGCCAGCAGTGATCCGGGTCTCCCCACAGATACGCAGTATTTT.